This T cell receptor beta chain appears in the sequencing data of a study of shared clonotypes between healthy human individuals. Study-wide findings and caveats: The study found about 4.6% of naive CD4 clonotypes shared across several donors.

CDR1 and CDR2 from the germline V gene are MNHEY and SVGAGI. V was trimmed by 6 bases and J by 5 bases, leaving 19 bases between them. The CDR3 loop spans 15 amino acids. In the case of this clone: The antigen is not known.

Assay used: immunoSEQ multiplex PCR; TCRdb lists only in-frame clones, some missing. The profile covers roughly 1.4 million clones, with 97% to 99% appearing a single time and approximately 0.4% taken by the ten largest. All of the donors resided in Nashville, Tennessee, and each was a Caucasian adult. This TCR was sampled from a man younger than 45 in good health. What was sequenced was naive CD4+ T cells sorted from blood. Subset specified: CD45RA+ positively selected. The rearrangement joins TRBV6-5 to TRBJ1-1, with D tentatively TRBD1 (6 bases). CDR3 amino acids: CASSNHGGLRTEAFF. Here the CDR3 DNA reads TGTGCCAGCAGCAACCATGGGGGGCTGAGGACTGAAGCTTTCTTT.